These 9 T cell receptor beta chains share one sample of origin, sequenced in a study of cytomegalovirus exposure and HLA in healthy donors. A multiplex PCR was run with 60 Vbeta primers and 13 Jbeta primers. Libraries were prepared by immunoSEQ multiplex PCR; TCRdb keeps only in-frame clonotypes and omits some of them. The table shows some 120,000 clones, with 65% to 80% occurring only once. The sequenced sample consisted of PBMCs. The receptors stem from a woman in her forties in good health and CMV-seropositive.

CDR3 bases: TGCGCCAGCAGTCAATCGGATCCTGGGACAGGGTGCGACAATTATTCCTACGAGCAGTACTTC. It is translated as CASSQSDPGTGCDNYSYEQYF. This chain connects TRBV23-1 to TRBJ2-7; 9 bases fit TRBD1. TRBV23-1 is flagged as an ORF with uncertain function. With 0 bases clipped from V and 1 base from J, the junction kept 19 bases outside the gene matches. This CDR3 has 21 residues.

The gene calls are TRBV28 and TRBJ1-3; no definite D call. CDR1 MDHEN and CDR2 SYDVKM come from the germline V gene. The CDR3 length is 14 residues. Trimming shortened V by 7 bases and J by 0 bases, and 10 bases separated the two germline ends. The chain's CDR3 is CASTPRSSGNTIYF. The CDR3 bases are TGTGCCAGCACCCCCCGGAGCTCTGGAAACACCATATATTTT. The full variable domain, in which reference TRBV28 and TRBJ1-3 provide the parts outside the CDR3, is DVKVTQSSRYLVKRTGEKVFLECVQDMDHENMFWYRQDPGLGLRLIYFSYDVKMKEKGDIPEGYSVSREKKERFSLILESASTNQTSMYLCASTPRSSGNTIYFGEGSWLTVV.

The chain combines TRBV28 with TRBJ1-2; D gene ambiguous. V was trimmed by 6 bases and J by 5 bases, leaving 16 bases between them. The CDR3 spans 14 residues. Germline values: CDR1 MDHEN, CDR2 SYDVKM. The CDR3: CASSPAVRGYGYTF. The DNA for the CDR3 is TGTGCCAGCAGCCCGGCTGTCCGGGGATATGGCTACACCTTC.

This clone was seen at least ten times. The CDR3 sequence is CASSLPGGDEQYF. CDR3 DNA sequence: TGCGCCAGCAGCTTACCCGGAGGGGACGAGCAGTACTTC. The chain employs TRBV5-1 and TRBJ2-7; TRBD2 might be the D (6 bases). Per germline, CDR1 SGHRS and CDR2 YFSETQ. Trimming removed 2 bases from V and 5 bases from J, with 11 bases in between. CDR3 length: 13 residues. Combining the CDR3 with reference TRBV5-1 and TRBJ2-7 gives the whole variable domain KAGVTQTPRYLIKTRGQQVTLSCSPISGHRSVSWYQQTPGQGLQFLFEYFSETQRNKGNFPGRFSGRQFSNSRSEMNVSTLELGDSALYLCASSLPGGDEQYFGPGTRLTVT.

The V call is TRBV6-1, the J call TRBJ2-2; maybe TRBD1 (7 bases). CDR1 and CDR2 from the germline V gene are MNHNS and SASEGT. The CDR3 consists of 14 residues. The V gene lost 8 bases and the J gene lost 3 bases, with 13 bases spanning the gap. The CDR3 DNA reads as TGTGCCAGCGGCAGGGGGGCGGACACCGGGGAGCTGTTTTTT. The encoded protein is CASGRGADTGELFF.

The chain has TRBV19 and TRBJ1-1; the D is unclear. V was shortened by 3 bases and J by 3 bases, with 14 bases between the two germline ends. Per the germline V gene, CDR1 is LNHDA and CDR2 is SQIVND (reference sequence). The CDR3 runs 15 residues. The CDR3: CASSIWVAVDTEAFF. The CDR3 DNA reads TGTGCCAGTAGTATTTGGGTGGCGGTCGACACTGAAGCTTTCTTT.

This clone was seen a handful of times. The chain employs TRBV5-8 and TRBJ1-5; a weak D match, TRBD1 (5 bases). This CDR3 is built from 14 residues. V lost 4 bases and J 7 bases, leaving 15 bases between the germline ends. Germline lookup yields CDR1 SGHTS and CDR2 YDEGEE. In DNA form, the CDR3 reads TGTGCCAGCAGCCCCCCGGGGGGGAACCAGCCCCAGCATTTT. Translating gives CASSPPGGNQPQHF.

J is TRBJ2-3 and V is TRBV28, with a tentative D call TRBD1 (6 bases). CDR1 is MDHEN and CDR2 is SYDVKM in the germline V gene. Between the trimmed V and J ends, which lost 9 bases and 1 base, there was a span of 8 bases. The length of the CDR3 is 12 residues. For the CDR3, the DNA is TGTGCCAGTTCAGGGGGCACAGATACGCAGTATTTT. It translates to CASSGGTDTQYF.

CDR3 nucleotide sequence: TGTGCCAGCAGTTACTCGGGGGACAGGGGGAACTACGAGCAGTACTTC. Translated, it gives CASSYSGDRGNYEQYF. This rearrangement joins TRBV6-6 to TRBJ2-7; TRBD1 matches 11 bases. This CDR3 spans 16 amino acids. V dropped 0 bases and J dropped 3; count of bases not matched to a gene: 4. Looked up from germline, CDR1 is MNHNY and CDR2 is SVGAGI (reference sequence).